This T cell receptor beta chain emerged from a study of cytomegalovirus exposure and HLA in healthy donors (TCRdb year 2017). Notes on the research overall: According to an earlier analysis of a few hundred of the donors, about 190 million T cells yielded approximately 120 million unique TCR beta sequences and 276 Gb of sequence data. Typing coverage varied by locus: about 620-630 donors for A, B, C, DRB1 and DQB1; roughly 520 for DQA1; around 610 for DPA1; under 490 for DPB1. To decide whether each TCR beta V gene segment behaved as functional or pseudogenic, an earlier analysis of several hundred of the donors relied on high-throughput TCR beta sequencing. Along with the approximately 700-subject first cohort, a separate validation cohort of about 110 different subjects was used. Both class I and class II loci were covered by HLA typing, at four-digit resolution. Rather than drawing on any new phenotypic data, the later analysis identified candidate immune exposures from TCR beta sequences and the way those sequences occurred across donors. The study aimed to test whether signatures of past pathogen exposure could be identified by cataloging public T cell receptors. Using immunosequencing, the study profiled T cell repertoires from about 610 subjects and related those repertoires to cytomegalovirus serostatus. An early release that covered about 640 HLA-typed donors contained approximately 290 gigabases of sequencing data and approximately 85 million unique TCR sequences. Among around 400 genotyped donors of the cohort, an average of approximately 240,000 unique TCR beta nucleotide sequences was sequenced per donor, of which about 19% were non-productive. Four or five DR-DQ haplotypes were handled as single units for association and clustering because linkage in the cohort was strong. Among the roughly 380 genotyped donors, approximately 77% belonged to the genetic ancestry cluster associated with self-reported Caucasian donors. To predict cytomegalovirus infection status, the study combined high-throughput TCR immunosequencing, statistical association of individual TCRs with disease status, and machine learning. All discovery cohort repertoires had been generated using a single sequencing platform. To study patterns of TCR occurrence, a later analysis re-analyzed previously published TCR beta repertoires from 500 to 850 donors and added high-resolution HLA genotyping. Genome-wide SNP genotypes for about 65% of the roughly 670 donors were used in a later genetic analysis, which treated that subset as a discovery cohort. Alongside the repertoire data, information on donor age, sex, ethnicity and CMV serostatus was compiled. Summary of the overall study and its limitations: A total of about 150 TCR beta chains were listed by the study as associated with cytomegalovirus. This cohort had only TCR beta chains sequenced, and the lack of alpha or paired-chain data limited which features could be detected. Sequencing depth was assumed to be roughly uniform across donors in the presence/absence analyses, though that assumption may not hold. A few of the identified cytomegalovirus-associated TCR beta chains were confirmed in vitro to be specific for cytomegalovirus antigens. A later analysis reported that several top co-occurrence clusters appeared linked to parvovirus B19, influenza, CMV and Epstein-Barr virus. The authors suggested that the approach could potentially be extended to other disease states and immunological phenotypes. Correlated functional status among segregating V segments might reflect linkage disequilibrium, but an unknown experimental factor could not be ruled out. According to a later analysis, TCR association rates differed among HLA loci, with DRB1 alleles showing the most associated TCRs and HLA-C alleles showing the fewest. Because counts were too low, 15 to 20 rarely observed V segments, including chromosome 9 orphons, were excluded from the earlier analysis of roughly 580 of the donors. Most TCR sequences were seen in very few donors, while some public TCRs were found in many individuals. A later genetic analysis reported fewer N-insertions in productive TCRs among donors in an Asian-associated ancestry cluster than the roughly 670-donor mean. Strong co-occurrence of HLA alleles, especially DR and DQ, made assigning TCR associations to individual alleles difficult. Some IMGT-functional V segments, including TRBV6-2 and TRBV6-3, could not be told apart with the 87-base-pair reads, so those segments were excluded. In an earlier analysis of fewer than 750 of the donors, most TCR beta V segments were observed in productive rearrangements about 90% or about 30% of the time, broadly matching IMGT annotations. A further reported finding was that TCR beta sequences accurately predicted the HLA-A and HLA-B alleles for most subjects in the first cohort. According to a later analysis, most CMV-associated TCR beta chains appeared to be HLA-restricted, and the HLA associations seemed to be driven largely by CMV exposure. The classifier was reported to diagnose cytomegalovirus status with high specificity and sensitivity in both the original and validation cohorts. V-gene and J-gene trimming of TCR beta chains was associated with a missense DCLRE1C variant in a later genetic analysis, and the association was replicated in an independent cohort. In a later analysis, HLA-associated TCR beta chains showed more clonal expansion and lower generation probabilities than non-associated chains that were equally common. A cluster of highly shared sequence variants was judged likely to be a technical artifact of the sequencing pipeline. Specific HLA alleles were associated with more than 15,000 TCR beta sequences at a false discovery rate of 0.05 in a later analysis. For the cohort, immune exposure information was limited to CMV serostatus. Because HLA typing was missing for some donors at each locus, association tests included only the typed subset.

The cohort consisted of 650 to 850 healthy bone marrow donors. At the time of sampling, all cohort members were nominally healthy, though unrecorded immune exposures were likely present. The donor tested CMV seropositive, placing the donor among the 250 to 350 seropositive members of the cohort. Every donor gave a peripheral blood sample, and the peripheral blood mononuclear cells from that sample were used for TCR beta sequencing. Genomic DNA was extracted from the blood cell samples with the Qiagen DNeasy Blood Extraction Kit. From cysteine to phenylalanine, the CDR3 is 13 amino acids long. Solely the CDR3 DNA is kept, with 39 bases framed from the first base. V and J are trimmed by 4 bases and 5 bases, and the gene matches miss 2 bases of the junction. Looking up the germline V gene yields CDR1 SGHRS and CDR2 YFSETQ. Library preparation was by the immunoSEQ multiplex PCR assay. The multiplex PCR relied on a mix of 60 forward primers for TCR Vbeta segments and 13 reverse primers for TCR Jbeta segments. The CDR3 region of rearranged TCR beta genes was amplified from genomic DNA with a multiplex PCR assay. The amplified TCR beta libraries were sequenced on the Illumina HiSeq System as 87-base-pair reads. The paper's data handling went like this. Across the roughly 640 repertoires, a later analysis counted 80 million or so unique TCR beta chains, some 11 million of which were shared by at least two donors. Raw reads were error-corrected and collapsed into unique sequences by a nearest-neighbor algorithm in which closely related sequences were merged to remove PCR and sequencing errors. V, D and J gene segments were assigned by aligning CDR3 sequences to IMGT reference sequences. For a sequence to be retained, a match of at least six nucleotides was required to both a V gene segment and a J gene segment. Rearrangements were classified as productive when the CDR3 lacked stop codons and remained in frame with V and J, and all other rearrangements were classified as non-productive. CDR3 was defined according to IMGT convention as the region running from the second conserved V-encoded cysteine to the conserved J-encoded phenylalanine. The earlier analysis of 587 of the donors excluded sequences that lacked an unambiguous match to a single V gene segment. In an earlier analysis of a few hundred of the donors, V segments were called functional above 56.7% productive rearrangements and were called segregating when the between-donor standard deviation exceeded 5%. To diagnose cytomegalovirus status from the catalog of TCR beta chain sequences, a statistical classification framework was built. In a later analysis, TCR nucleotide sequences were compared against IMGT/GENE-DB human TR gene sequences so that V and J genes could be assigned. Using the TCRdist pipeline, a later analysis assigned CDR3 sequences along with most-parsimonious VDJ recombination scenarios. In a later analysis, every TCR beta chain was defined by the combination of its CDR3 amino acid sequence and its V-gene family, and reads without a unique V-gene family were dropped. In a later analysis, 500 to 700 highly shared, low-generation-probability nucleotide sequences were removed to address suspected cross-contamination and a sequencing artifact. A later analysis calculated a clonal expansion index for each public chain from normalized within-repertoire ranks of inferred template counts. In a later analysis, generation probabilities were computed using a VDJ recombination model fitted to out-of-frame rearrangements, and the results were checked against IGoR. In a later analysis, hypergeometric tests were used to score TCR-TCR, TCR-HLA and TCR-CMV co-occurrence, with a repertoire-size bias correction applied to TCR pairs. In a later analysis, false discovery rates were estimated by permuting HLA or CMV assignments 20 times. In a later analysis, co-occurring TCRs were grouped with DBSCAN, and TCRdist sequence similarity was added when clustering was performed within HLA-allele-positive subsets. Repertoires with fewer than 30,000 or more than 120,000 public chains, plus five repertoires with anomalous nucleotide sharing, were excluded from co-occurrence clustering. The source is immuneACCESS, and TCRdb retained only in-frame sequences with V and J called. Part of the clones is not carried over; for the studies checked, unresolved V genes explain less than half of this, and the remainder is unexplained. V and J calls and clone size are copied from that table; D and trimming were computed from the DNA. For this sample there are 140,000 to 150,000 clones; over 60% appear just once. The top ten clonotypes cover approximately 2.9% of the sample.

This clone has a handful of counts. Its cognate antigen has yet to be identified. One base away there is no much larger clone; base qualities are not given. The chain is encoded by TRBV5-1 joined to TRBJ1-4, with TRBD1 matching 7 junction bases. The sequenced sample consisted of PBMCs. The clonotype originates from a man between 40 and 49 years old in good health and CMV-seropositive. The DNA reads as follows: TGCGCCAGCAGCGTGACAGGGAATGAAAAACTGTTTTTT. This translates into CASSVTGNEKLFF.